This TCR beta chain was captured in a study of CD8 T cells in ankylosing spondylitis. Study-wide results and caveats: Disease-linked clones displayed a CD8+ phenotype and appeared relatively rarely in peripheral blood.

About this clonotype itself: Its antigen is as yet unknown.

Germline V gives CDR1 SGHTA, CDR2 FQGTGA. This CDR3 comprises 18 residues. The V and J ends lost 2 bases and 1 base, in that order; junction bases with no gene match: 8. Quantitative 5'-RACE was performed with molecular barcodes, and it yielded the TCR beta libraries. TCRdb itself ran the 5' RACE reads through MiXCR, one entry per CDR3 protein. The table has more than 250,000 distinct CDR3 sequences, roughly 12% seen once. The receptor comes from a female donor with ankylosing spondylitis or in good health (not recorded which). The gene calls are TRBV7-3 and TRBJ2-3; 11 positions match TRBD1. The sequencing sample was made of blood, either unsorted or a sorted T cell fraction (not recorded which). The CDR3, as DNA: TGTGCCAGCAGCTTATGGACAGGGGGCGTGGCGGGCACAGATACGCAGTATTTT. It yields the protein CASSLWTGGVAGTDTQYF.